Listed below are T cell receptor beta chains from one sample, sequenced in a study of T cell responses to AZD1222 COVID-19 vaccine. Sequenced by immunoSEQ multiplex PCR; TCRdb stores in-frame clones only, minus some. The sample has around 88,000 clones, approximately 85% seen once; the top ten hold 5.8%. This material consisted of peripheral blood, taken on day 0 of AZD1222 vaccination. These receptors all come from an adult in good health. Both conserved end residues are part of each CDR3. A D gene is named only where the DNA matches it firmly. Expanded clones get a size class; other rows say once, few or many, or leave the size out.

d_gene: -
j_gene: TRBJ1-1
abundance: -
v_gene: TRBV2
CDR3aa: CATEMNTEAFF
CDR3nt: TGTGCCACCGAGATGAACACTGAAGCTTTCTTT

d_gene: -
j_gene: TRBJ2-7
abundance: -
v_gene: TRBV15
CDR3aa: CATSKRPGVGAYEQYF
CDR3nt: TGTGCCACCAGCAAAAGACCAGGGGTGGGAGCCTACGAGCAGTACTTC

d_gene: -
j_gene: TRBJ2-2
abundance: -
v_gene: TRBV6-6
CDR3aa: CASSKQGGNGELFF
CDR3nt: TGTGCCAGCAGTAAACAGGGAGGGAACGGGGAGCTGTTTTTT

d_gene: TRBD2
j_gene: TRBJ2-2
abundance: -
v_gene: TRBV5-1
CDR3aa: CASSFTGGNTGELFF
CDR3nt: TGCGCCAGCAGCTTCACGGGAGGGAACACCGGGGAGCTGTTTTTT

d_gene: TRBD1
j_gene: TRBJ1-2
abundance: -
v_gene: TRBV27
CDR3aa: CASRGQGQTYGYTF
CDR3nt: TGTGCCAGCAGGGGACAGGGACAAACCTATGGCTACACCTTC

d_gene: -
j_gene: TRBJ1-1
abundance: -
v_gene: TRBV7-9
CDR3aa: CASSSDLGKSAFF
CDR3nt: TGTGCCAGCAGCTCGGACCTGGGGAAATCGGCTTTCTTT

d_gene: TRBD1
j_gene: TRBJ2-5
abundance: -
v_gene: TRBV7-8
CDR3aa: CASSLRDRLLETQYF
CDR3nt: TGTGCCAGCAGCTTACGGGACAGGTTGCTGGAGACCCAGTACTTC

d_gene: -
j_gene: TRBJ2-7
abundance: -
v_gene: TRBV10-3
CDR3aa: CATRDRTYEQYF
CDR3nt: TGTGCCACGCGGGACAGAACCTACGAGCAGTACTTC

d_gene: -
j_gene: TRBJ2-7
abundance: -
v_gene: TRBV29-1
CDR3aa: CSVDYNYEQYF
CDR3nt: TGCAGCGTTGACTACAACTACGAGCAGTACTTC

d_gene: -
j_gene: TRBJ2-5
abundance: -
v_gene: TRBV4-1
CDR3aa: CASSQAPGQQETQYF
CDR3nt: TGCGCCAGCAGCCAAGCCCCAGGGCAGCAAGAGACCCAGTACTTC

d_gene: -
j_gene: TRBJ1-2
abundance: few
v_gene: TRBV4-1
CDR3aa: CASSPRSRGGYGYTF
CDR3nt: TGCGCCAGCAGCCCCCGTTCTCGGGGTGGATATGGCTACACCTTC

d_gene: -
j_gene: TRBJ2-5
abundance: -
v_gene: TRBV6-5
CDR3aa: CASRNRDYQETQYF
CDR3nt: TGTGCCAGCAGAAACCGGGACTACCAAGAGACCCAGTACTTC

d_gene: -
j_gene: TRBJ1-2
abundance: -
v_gene: TRBV19
CDR3aa: CASSMGFPGTNYGYTF
CDR3nt: TGTGCCAGTAGTATGGGGTTCCCCGGGACAAACTATGGCTACACCTTC

d_gene: -
j_gene: TRBJ1-2
abundance: -
v_gene: TRBV27
CDR3aa: CASSLTPTGSYGYTF
CDR3nt: TGTGCCAGCAGTTTAACCCCCACAGGCTCCTATGGCTACACCTTC

d_gene: TRBD1
j_gene: TRBJ1-3
abundance: once
v_gene: TRBV28
CDR3aa: CASTKTGAKGNTIYF
CDR3nt: TGTGCCAGCACCAAAACAGGGGCCAAAGGGAACACCATATATTTT

d_gene: TRBD1
j_gene: TRBJ2-7
abundance: few
v_gene: TRBV7-9
CDR3aa: CASSPGTGGAYEQYF
CDR3nt: TGTGCCAGCAGCCCTGGGACAGGGGGGGCCTACGAGCAGTACTTC

d_gene: -
j_gene: TRBJ2-7
abundance: -
v_gene: TRBV4-1
CDR3aa: CASSQVGDGAYEQYF
CDR3nt: TGCGCCAGCAGCCAAGTGGGGGACGGAGCCTACGAGCAGTACTTC

d_gene: TRBD1
j_gene: TRBJ1-2
abundance: -
v_gene: TRBV5-6
CDR3aa: CASRHIDRVSYGYTF
CDR3nt: TGTGCCAGCAGACATATAGACAGGGTTTCCTATGGCTACACCTTC

d_gene: -
j_gene: TRBJ1-5
abundance: -
v_gene: TRBV19
CDR3aa: CASSKTGKGGQPQHF
CDR3nt: TGTGCCAGTAGTAAAACAGGGAAGGGCGGTCAGCCCCAGCATTTT

d_gene: -
j_gene: TRBJ1-4
abundance: -
v_gene: TRBV27
CDR3aa: CASKQQGEREKLFF
CDR3nt: TGTGCCAGCAAGCAGCAGGGAGAACGAGAAAAACTGTTTTTT

d_gene: -
j_gene: TRBJ1-2
abundance: -
v_gene: TRBV30
CDR3aa: CAWSVRNYGYTF
CDR3nt: TGTGCCTGGAGTGTTAGGAACTATGGCTACACCTTC

d_gene: -
j_gene: TRBJ1-4
abundance: once
v_gene: TRBV11-1
CDR3aa: CASSLATGLPNEKLFF
CDR3nt: TGTGCCAGCAGCTTAGCTACGGGACTCCCGAATGAAAAACTGTTTTTT

d_gene: -
j_gene: TRBJ2-1
abundance: -
v_gene: TRBV7-9
CDR3aa: CASSPRVLAGNEQFF
CDR3nt: TGTGCCAGCAGCCCGCGGGTACTTGCGGGCAATGAGCAGTTCTTC

d_gene: -
j_gene: TRBJ1-5
abundance: -
v_gene: TRBV3-1/TRBV3-2
CDR3aa: CASSQGLGISNQPQHF
CDR3nt: TGTGCCAGCAGCCAAGGATTGGGAATTAGCAATCAGCCCCAGCATTTT

d_gene: -
j_gene: TRBJ2-3
abundance: -
v_gene: TRBV5-1
CDR3aa: CASSLTTDTQYF
CDR3nt: TGCGCCAGCAGCTTGACCACAGATACGCAGTATTTT

d_gene: -
j_gene: TRBJ1-2
abundance: -
v_gene: TRBV28
CDR3aa: CASTPLLDRAISF
CDR3nt: TGTGCCAGCACCCCCCTCTTGGACAGAGCGATTTCCTTC

d_gene: TRBD1
j_gene: TRBJ2-3
abundance: -
v_gene: TRBV28
CDR3aa: CASSLYPQGAGTDTQYF
CDR3nt: TGTGCCAGCAGTTTATACCCACAGGGGGCCGGCACAGATACGCAGTATTTT

d_gene: -
j_gene: TRBJ1-5
abundance: -
v_gene: TRBV27
CDR3aa: CASSLIGAGQPQHF
CDR3nt: TGTGCCAGCAGTTTAATAGGGGCCGGGCAGCCCCAGCATTTT

d_gene: -
j_gene: TRBJ1-4
abundance: -
v_gene: TRBV11-2
CDR3aa: CASSFLGRAEKLFF
CDR3nt: TGTGCCAGCAGCTTTCTCGGGAGGGCTGAAAAACTGTTTTTT

d_gene: -
j_gene: TRBJ2-1
abundance: once
v_gene: TRBV5-1
CDR3aa: CASSLLGDAGNEQFF
CDR3nt: TGCGCCAGCAGCTTGTTAGGGGACGCGGGCAATGAGCAGTTCTTC

d_gene: TRBD1
j_gene: TRBJ1-4
abundance: -
v_gene: TRBV6-5
CDR3aa: CASSYDRAGEKLFF
CDR3nt: TGTGCCAGCAGTTACGACAGGGCAGGCGAAAAACTGTTTTTT

d_gene: -
j_gene: TRBJ2-3
abundance: -
v_gene: TRBV4-3
CDR3aa: CASSLQRAGPQYF
CDR3nt: TGCGCCAGCAGCCTCCAGAGGGCCGGCCCGCAGTATTTT

d_gene: TRBD2
j_gene: TRBJ2-5
abundance: -
v_gene: TRBV27
CDR3aa: CASSTRTSGSHETQYF
CDR3nt: TGTGCCAGCAGTACAAGGACTAGCGGGAGTCATGAGACCCAGTACTTC

d_gene: TRBD1
j_gene: TRBJ2-7
abundance: -
v_gene: TRBV10-3
CDR3aa: CAISVGQGLGEQYF
CDR3nt: TGTGCCATCAGTGTGGGACAGGGGCTTGGCGAGCAGTACTTC

d_gene: -
j_gene: TRBJ2-7
abundance: few
v_gene: TRBV19
CDR3aa: CASSTPGQTYEQYF
CDR3nt: TGTGCCAGTAGTACACCGGGACAAACCTACGAGCAGTACTTC

d_gene: -
j_gene: TRBJ1-1
abundance: -
v_gene: TRBV28
CDR3aa: CASTPRPVNTEAFF
CDR3nt: TGTGCCAGCACCCCCCGACCAGTGAACACTGAAGCTTTCTTT

d_gene: -
j_gene: TRBJ1-1
abundance: -
v_gene: TRBV28
CDR3aa: CATDGITEAFF
CDR3nt: TGTGCCACCGACGGGATTACTGAAGCTTTCTTT

d_gene: -
j_gene: TRBJ1-1
abundance: -
v_gene: TRBV19
CDR3aa: CASIVGGGAFF
CDR3nt: TGTGCCAGTATCGTTGGGGGGGGAGCTTTCTTT

d_gene: TRBD2
j_gene: TRBJ2-1
abundance: -
v_gene: TRBV9
CDR3aa: CASSVGRERRNEQFF
CDR3nt: TGTGCCAGCAGCGTAGGGCGGGAGAGGAGGAATGAGCAGTTCTTC

d_gene: -
j_gene: TRBJ2-1
abundance: -
v_gene: TRBV6-5
CDR3aa: CASSQQSSYNEQFF
CDR3nt: TGTGCCAGCAGCCAACAAAGCTCCTACAATGAGCAGTTCTTC

d_gene: TRBD2
j_gene: TRBJ2-7
abundance: few
v_gene: TRBV7-9
CDR3aa: CASSAGGVSSYEQYF
CDR3nt: TGTGCCAGCAGCGCGGGAGGGGTGAGCTCCTACGAGCAGTACTTC

d_gene: -
j_gene: TRBJ1-1
abundance: -
v_gene: TRBV10-1
CDR3aa: CASSESPGSTEAFF
CDR3nt: TGCGCCAGCAGTGAGTCCCCAGGGAGCACTGAAGCTTTCTTT

d_gene: TRBD2
j_gene: TRBJ2-7
abundance: medium-sized
v_gene: TRBV2
CDR3aa: CASSEWTSGRSEQYF
CDR3nt: TGTGCCAGCAGTGAATGGACTAGCGGGAGATCCGAGCAGTACTTC